Below, 7 T cell receptor beta chains from the same sample are listed, as sequenced in a study of cytomegalovirus exposure and HLA in healthy donors. 13 Jbeta primers and 60 Vbeta primers were used for the PCR. The table came from immunoSEQ multiplex PCR; TCRdb's copy has only in-frame clones and leaves some out. The sample contains roughly 150,000 clones, 60% to 80% of which appear only once. The specimen sequenced was PBMCs. Receptor source: a man in his late teens or twenties in good health and CMV-seropositive.

The chain uses TRBV6-5 and TRBJ2-3; 12 bases match TRBD1. Germline CDR1 and CDR2: MNHEY and SVGAGI. V gave up 0 bases and J gave up 3 bases; unmatched junction bases: 1. This CDR3 has 16 residues. The CDR3 DNA is TGTGCCAGCAGTTACTCGGGACAGGGGGCAACAGATACGCAGTATTTT. Protein: CASSYSGQGATDTQYF.

This chain uses TRBV5-6 with TRBJ1-1; TRBD1 matches 12 bases. Germline lookup yields CDR1 SGHDT and CDR2 YYEEEE. Losses at the gene ends were 4 bases for V and 0 bases for J; bases not matched to a gene: 7. There are 17 residues in the CDR3. CDR3 DNA sequence: TGTGCCAGCAGCGTGGGGACAGGGGGCTTTATGAACACTGAAGCTTTCTTT. As protein: CASSVGTGGFMNTEAFF.

On this clone itself: Other nucleotide sequences in the sample specify the same CDR3. The chain is built from TRBV5-1 and TRBJ2-1; 11 nucleotides line up with TRBD2. V lost 4 bases, J lost 3 bases, and 3 bases stayed unmatched. The CDR3 runs to 15 residues. CDR1 is SGHRS and CDR2 is YFSETQ in the germline V gene. This chain's CDR3 is CASSLGLADYNEQFF. In nucleotides, the CDR3 is TGCGCCAGCAGCCTGGGACTAGCGGACTACAATGAGCAGTTCTTC.

The chain carries TRBV5-1 and TRBJ2-7, with D maybe TRBD2 (5 bases). The CDR3 runs to 15 residues. The germline gives CDR1 SGHRS, CDR2 YFSETQ. The germline V and J ends were trimmed by 4 bases and 1 base, with 15 bases remaining between them. CDR3 nucleotides: TGCGCCAGCAGCCCACAATCTGGGGAGTCCTACGAGCAGTACGTC. Translated: CASSPQSGESYEQYV.

The chain links TRBV15 to TRBJ2-5; TRBD2 might be the D (6 bases). V lost 3 bases and J lost 2, with 13 bases in between. Germline assignment: CDR1 LNHNV and CDR2 YYDKDF (reference sequence). The CDR3 runs 15 residues. CDR3 sequence: CATSSGPGLQETQYF. The CDR3 nucleotides read TGTGCCACCAGCAGCGGTCCGGGACTGCAAGAGACCCAGTACTTC. The full variable domain, rest sourced from reference TRBV15 and TRBJ2-5, is DAMVIQNPRYQVTQFGKPVTLSCSQTLNHNVMYWYQQKSSQAPKLLFHYYDKDFNNEADTPDNFQSRRPNTSFCFLDIRSPGLGDTAMYLCATSSGPGLQETQYFGPGTRLLVL.

The CDR3 region has the DNA TGTGCCAGCAGTCCTGGACAGGGCTCTGGCTACACCTTC. This codes for CASSPGQGSGYTF. The V call is TRBV27, the J call TRBJ1-2; 8 bases align to TRBD1. This CDR3 has 13 residues. Looked up from germline, CDR1 is MNHEY and CDR2 is SMNVEV (reference sequence). The ends lost 5 bases at V and 7 bases at J; junction bases unmatched: 6.

For the CDR3, the DNA is TGCGCCAGCAGCTTTGACAGCTATGGCTACACCTTC. Translating gives CASSFDSYGYTF. J is TRBJ1-2 and V is TRBV5-1, with a possible D match to TRBD1 (5 bases). This CDR3 region has 12 residues. V gave up 2 bases and J gave up 4 bases, with 6 bases separating them. CDR1 and CDR2 (germline): SGHRS, YFSETQ.